The 27 T cell receptor beta chains presented below share a single source sample, sequenced in a study of identical twins. TCRdb passed the 5' RACE reads through MiXCR, listing each CDR3 protein once. The table records 350,000 to 500,000 distinct CDR3 sequences, less than 20% of them present only once. The sequenced sample consisted of naive T cells sorted from blood. These receptors were collected from a man in his forties or fifties in good health.

V is TRBV6-1 and J is TRBJ1-1; D gene ambiguous. The CDR3 length is 10 residues. V shed 10 bases and J shed 3 bases, with 6 bases lying between them. From germline, CDR1 is MNHNS and CDR2 SASEGT. The CDR3 loop is CATRDTEAFF. For the CDR3, the DNA is TGTGCCACCAGAGACACTGAAGCTTTCTTT.

This clonotype has ten or more counts. The genes are TRBV6-1 and TRBJ2-3, with 9 bases identical to TRBD2. The trim removed 6 bases at V and 4 bases at J, leaving 11 bases unmatched. Germline loops: CDR1 MNHNS, CDR2 SASEGT. There are 16 residues in the CDR3. Here the CDR3 DNA reads TGTGCCAGCAGCCACCTTAGCGGGAGACGGGCAGATACGCAGTATTTT. It codes for CASSHLSGRRADTQYF.

This chain uses TRBV12-3 or TRBV12-4 with TRBJ2-1; 10 bases are a match to TRBD2. Trimming at V came to 5 bases and at J to 5 bases, leaving 6 bases not matched to a gene. The CDR3 length is 15 residues. In nucleotides, the CDR3 is TGTGCCAGCAGTACCTGGACTAGCGGTAACAATGAGCAGTTCTTC. Residues: CASSTWTSGNNEQFF.

Comments on this clonotype: No DNA is shown, since the ends of the CDR3 on it are uncertain; the CDR3 is the one TCRdb lists. The rearrangement uses TRBV28 and TRBJ2-7; TRBD2, as called in the table, went unchecked against the DNA. The CDR3 length equals 14 residues, ends included. Germline lookup yields CDR1 MDHEN and CDR2 SYDVKM. The CDR3 spells CASTSAGSTYEQYF.

Many counts were recorded for this clonotype. The rearrangement uses TRBV5-1 and TRBJ2-7; 8 positions match TRBD2. This CDR3 comprises 16 residues. The germline CDR1 and CDR2 sequences are SGHRS and YFSETQ. Losses at the gene ends were 0 bases for V and 2 bases for J; bases not matched to a gene: 7. DNA of the CDR3: TGCGCCAGCAGCTTGGATCCTAGCGGGCCGGCCTACGAGCAGTACTTC. Amino acid sequence: CASSLDPSGPAYEQYF.

In its sample, this clonotype was seen a few times. The genes are TRBV11-2 and TRBJ2-5; TRBD2 might be the D (6 bases). CDR1 is SGHAT and CDR2 is FQNNGV in the germline V gene. The CDR3 runs to 15 residues. Trimming cost V 5 bases and J 0 bases, with 13 bases left between them. The CDR3 region has the DNA TGTGCCAGCAGCCACCTCGCGGGGAACCAAGAGACCCAGTACTTC. Translating it yields CASSHLAGNQETQYF.

The CDR3 reads CASSPLHGTGQDQPQHF. In DNA form, the CDR3 reads TGTGCCAGCTCACCACTTCACGGGACAGGGCAAGATCAGCCCCAGCATTTT. This sequence joins TRBV18 and TRBJ1-5; 9 bases are shared with TRBD1. The CDR3 is made up of 17 amino acids. The germline V gene encodes CDR1 KGHSH and CDR2 LQKENI. J was trimmed by 5 bases and V by 1 base; bases with no gene match: 9.

J is TRBJ2-1 and V is TRBV6-1; tentative D call: TRBD1 (7 bases). The length of the CDR3 is 15 residues. V dropped 4 bases and J dropped 2 bases, with 12 bases sitting between them. Germline assignment: CDR1 MNHNS and CDR2 SASEGT. The CDR3 sequence is CASSGRGATYNEQFF. The CDR3 DNA reads TGTGCCAGCAGTGGCAGGGGGGCCACCTACAATGAGCAGTTCTTC.

The V call is TRBV9, the J call TRBJ2-3; TRBD2 matches at 7 bases. CDR3 length: 16 residues. The V segment lost 0 bases and the J segment 3 bases; nucleotides outside the gene matches: 7. Per the germline V gene, CDR1 is SGDLS and CDR2 is YYNGEE. The CDR3 loop reads CASSVDGGGVTDTQYF. CDR3 nucleotide sequence: TGTGCCAGCAGCGTAGACGGGGGAGGGGTGACAGATACGCAGTATTTT.

This chain links TRBV15 with TRBJ2-2; no definite D call. V was trimmed by 0 bases and J by 6 bases, leaving 14 bases between them. The germline V gene has CDR1 LNHNV and CDR2 YYDKDF (reference sequence). The CDR3 loop spans 16 amino acids. As DNA, the CDR3 is TGTGCCACCAGCAGAGACGTAGGCGTTTCCCCCGGGGAGCTGTTTTTT. Its protein product is CATSRDVGVSPGELFF. Complete variable domain (other parts from reference TRBV15 and TRBJ2-2): DAMVIQNPRYQVTQFGKPVTLSCSQTLNHNVMYWYQQKSSQAPKLLFHYYDKDFNNEADTPDNFQSRRPNTSFCFLDIRSPGLGDTAMYLCATSRDVGVSPGELFFGEGSRLTVL.

Concerning this clonotype: This could be a read error, since a much larger clone is one nucleotide away. This CDR3 fails to terminate in the conserved phenylalanine or tryptophan, so it likely reflects a read error. The chain couples TRBV6-1 to TRBJ2-5; D perhaps matches TRBD1 (6 bases). The CDR3 loop spans 13 amino acids. Germline V CDR1 and CDR2: MNHNS, SASEGT. Deletions cut 6 bases from V and 4 bases from J, with 12 bases between. CDR3 bases: TGTGCCAGCAGGTCACCAGGGGTAGAGACCCAGTACTAC. It translates to CASRSPGVETQYY.

This clonotype was detected only a few times. The rearrangement joins TRBV20-1 to TRBJ1-1; TRBD1 is a possible D gene (5 bases). Germline V CDR1 and CDR2: DFQATT, SNEGSKA (reference sequence). CDR3 length equals 12 residues. The CDR3 DNA reads as TGCCGAACGGGGGGTATGAACACTGAAGCTTTCTTT. This translates into CRTGGMNTEAFF.

There are many counts of this clonotype. The V gene is TRBV7-9, the J gene TRBJ1-3; the match to TRBD1 covers 7 bases. The CDR3 is made up of 15 amino acids. CDR1 SEHNR and CDR2 FQNEAQ come from the germline V gene (reference sequence). Trimming removed 4 bases from V and 0 bases from J; junction bases left unmatched: 3. CDR3 in DNA: TGTGCCAGCAGCTCGGACAGGAGCTCTGGAAACACCATATATTTT. Residues: CASSSDRSSGNTIYF. The variable domain in full, with the rest retrieved from reference TRBV7-9 and TRBJ1-3, is DTGVSQNPRHKITKRGQNVTFRCDPISEHNRLYWYRQTLGQGPEFLTYFQNEAQLEKSRLLSDRFSAERPKGSFSTLEIQRTEQGDSAMYLCASSSDRSSGNTIYFGEGSWLTVV.

This clonotype was counted between two and nine times. The chain is built from TRBV12-3 or TRBV12-4 and TRBJ1-2, with a possible D match to TRBD1 (6 bases). The ends were cut back, 5 bases at V and 8 bases at J, with 15 bases in the middle. CDR3 length equals 13 residues. The CDR3 spells CASSLEATGGYTF. The CDR3 DNA reads as TGTGCCAGCAGTCTCGAAGCGACAGGCGGCTACACCTTC.

This clonotype has more than one count but fewer than ten. The V call is TRBV5-1, the J call TRBJ1-1; perhaps TRBD1 as D (5 bases). The germline V gene has CDR1 SGHRS and CDR2 YFSETQ. The CDR3 spans 14 residues. The V end was cut by 3 bases, the J end by 7 bases, with 16 bases between. DNA of the CDR3: TGCGCCAGCAGCTCTACTACCCAACAGGATGAAGCTTTCTTT. Protein product: CASSSTTQQDEAFF.

This clonotype was observed at least ten times. The chain has TRBV9 and TRBJ2-7; tentative D call: TRBD2 (5 bases). V dropped 3 bases and J dropped 6 bases, with 22 bases sitting between them. The CDR3 has 16 residues. CDR1 is SGDLS, CDR2 YYNGEE, per germline. CDR3 region: CASSGGRWAARGEQYF. The CDR3 bases are TGTGCCAGCAGCGGAGGGCGCTGGGCTGCCCGTGGCGAGCAGTACTTC.

The chain carries TRBV7-2 and TRBJ1-1, with D tentatively TRBD1 (5 bases). This CDR3 has 12 amino acids. The germline gives CDR1 SGHTA, CDR2 FQGNSA. V lost 4 bases, J lost 5 bases, and 8 bases lay in between. The chain's CDR3 is CASSSRQTEAFF. CDR3 sequence (DNA): TGTGCCAGCAGCTCCCGACAGACTGAAGCTTTCTTT.

This clonotype was observed at least ten times. The rearrangement joins TRBV7-9 to TRBJ2-7; the D is unclear. There are 11 residues in the CDR3. Germline V gene lookup returns CDR1 SEHNR and CDR2 FQNEAQ (reference sequence). V lost 1 base, J lost 7 bases, and 5 bases lay in between. The CDR3 region is CASSLVAEQYF. The CDR3 bases are TGTGCCAGCAGCTTAGTAGCAGAGCAGTACTTC.

This clonotype came up a few times. V usage is TRBV12-3 or TRBV12-4 and J usage is TRBJ2-2; D is undetermined. V was trimmed by 10 bases and J by 5 bases, leaving 17 bases between them. CDR3 length: 14 residues. CDR3 amino acids: CATVGLSSTGELFF. CDR3 DNA: TGTGCCACCGTTGGTTTGAGTTCTACCGGGGAGCTGTTTTTT.

This chain links TRBV10-3 with TRBJ2-7; D unresolved. The CDR3 is 12 amino acids. Germline CDR1 is ENHRY and CDR2 is SYGVKD. The V gene lost 3 bases and the J gene lost 5 bases, with 8 bases spanning the gap. The CDR3 region has the DNA TGTGCCATCAGTGACAAAAGCGACGAGCAGTACTTC. As protein: CAISDKSDEQYF.

The chain employs TRBV9 and TRBJ1-6; D remains ambiguous. The V gene's germline CDR1 is SGDLS and CDR2 YYNGEE. The V gene lost 7 bases and the J gene lost 6 bases, with 14 bases spanning the gap. This CDR3 is built from 14 residues. The CDR3: CASQQQGFNSPLHF. The CDR3 DNA follows: TGTGCCAGCCAACAACAAGGGTTTAATTCACCCCTCCACTTT.

This clonotype was detected only a few times. The chain employs TRBV20-1 and TRBJ2-5; D is possibly TRBD2 (6 bases). Trimming shortened V by 4 bases and J by 7 bases, and 22 bases separated the two germline ends. The V gene's germline CDR1 is DFQATT and CDR2 SNEGSKA (reference sequence). The CDR3 is 15 amino acids. The CDR3 DNA reads as TGCAGTGCTATAAACCAGGAGGTGGCGGGATGGACCCAGTACTTC. Its translation: CSAINQEVAGWTQYF.

At least ten counts were recorded for this clonotype. This chain uses TRBV7-2 with TRBJ2-5; 9 bases align to TRBD2. Germline CDR1 SGHTA, CDR2 FQGNSA. This CDR3 has 15 amino acids. J was trimmed by 2 bases and V by 4 bases; bases with no gene match: 5. Written as DNA, the CDR3 is TGTGCCAGCAGCTGGAGCGGGGGGATACAAGAGACCCAGTACTTC. Amino acids: CASSWSGGIQETQYF. Filled out from reference TRBV7-2 and TRBJ2-5, the complete variable domain reads GAGVSQSPSNKVTEKGKDVELRCDPISGHTALYWYRQSLGQGLEFLIYFQGNSAPDKSGLPSDRFSAERTGGSVSTLTIQRTQQEDSAVYLCASSWSGGIQETQYFGPGTRLLVL.

This clonotype has just a few counts. CDR3 loop: CASSLRGASGTDTQYF. The DNA for the CDR3 is TGTGCCAGCAGCCTTCGCGGGGCTAGCGGCACAGATACGCAGTATTTT. The chain carries TRBV3-1 and TRBJ2-3, with D perhaps matching TRBD2 (6 bases). V was cut by 4 bases and J by 1 base, with 15 bases left in between. CDR3 length: 16 amino acids. CDR1 is LGHDT and CDR2 is YNNKEL in the germline V gene (reference sequence).

The V call is TRBV24-1, the J call TRBJ2-1, with 13 bases that match TRBD2. This CDR3 has 16 residues. The V gene's germline CDR1 is KGHDR and CDR2 SFDVKD. Unmatched junction bases numbered 8, after V lost 9 bases and J lost 4 bases. The CDR3 region is CATEGTSGVRYNEQFF. Written as DNA, the CDR3 is TGTGCCACCGAAGGGACTAGCGGGGTCAGATACAATGAGCAGTTCTTC.

V gene TRBV7-9 combines with J gene TRBJ2-5, with a weak D call TRBD2 (6 bases). Looked up from germline, CDR1 is SEHNR and CDR2 is FQNEAQ (reference sequence). This CDR3 is built from 14 residues. Trimming removed 8 bases at V and 2 bases at J, with 15 bases between. CDR3 amino acids: CASLAPRGQETQYF. The CDR3 region has the DNA TGTGCCAGCCTAGCGCCGAGGGGTCAAGAGACCCAGTACTTC.

This clonotype was picked up many times. The chain joins TRBV7-9 to TRBJ1-6, with D unclear. Trimming removed 8 bases at V and 0 bases at J, with 8 bases between. Looked up from germline, CDR1 is SEHNR and CDR2 is FQNEAQ (reference sequence). The CDR3 sequence is 14 residues long. CDR3 protein: CASGRSSYNSPLHF. The CDR3 DNA reads TGTGCCAGCGGTAGGAGCTCCTATAATTCACCCCTCCACTTT.